Shown below are 28 T cell receptor beta chains from a single sample sequenced in a study of neurological immune-mediated disorders. The time point was: longitudinal time-point 2. Via MiXCR, TCRdb re-called the 5' RACE reads, giving one row per CDR3 protein. The data contain some 60,000 distinct CDR3 sequences, less than 10% of them singletons. Specimen: PBMCs. These receptors originate from a man aged 30 to 39 in good health.

This clonotype was seen at least ten times. The CDR3 loop reads CASSFGTAYEKLFF. The CDR3 DNA reads TGTGCCAGCAGTTTTGGGACAGCTTATGAAAAACTGTTTTTT. J is TRBJ1-4 and V is TRBV12-3 or TRBV12-4, with 7 nucleotides matching TRBD1. The CDR3 extends over 14 amino acids. V lost 3 bases to trimming and J lost 6 bases; unmatched junction nucleotides: 4.

The sample holds many counts of this clonotype. V gene TRBV12-3 or TRBV12-4 combines with J gene TRBJ2-5; TRBD2 agrees at 7 bases. The CDR3 totals 15 residues. V trimming: 3 bases; J trimming: 5 bases; junction bases outside the gene matches: 9. In DNA, the CDR3 is TGTGCCAGCAGTTTTGGACTAGTTGCTCCGGAGACCCAGTACTTC. This encodes CASSFGLVAPETQYF.

There are many counts of this clonotype. The chain joins TRBV11-3 to TRBJ2-1; 13 bases align to TRBD2. The CDR3 extends over 16 amino acids. V was pared by 6 bases and J by 4 bases, with 6 bases of the junction left unmatched. CDR1 SGHNT and CDR2 YENEEA come from the germline V gene. The CDR3: CASSGTGLAGYNEQFF. CDR3 in DNA: TGTGCCAGCAGTGGAACGGGACTAGCGGGATACAATGAGCAGTTCTTC.

This clonotype was detected ten times or more. This chain uses TRBV27 with TRBJ2-4; D is perhaps TRBD2 (7 bases). This CDR3 contains 18 residues. Germline V gives CDR1 MNHEY, CDR2 SMNVEV (reference sequence). The V and J ends lost 4 bases and 0 bases respectively, with 19 bases between them. CDR3 in amino acids: CASSSRSLGGLAKNIQYF. The CDR3 DNA is TGTGCCAGCAGTTCCCGCTCGTTGGGGGGGCTAGCCAAAAACATTCAGTACTTC.

This clonotype came up many times. The gene calls are TRBV28 and TRBJ1-3; 8 positions agree with TRBD1. The ends lost 5 bases at V and 4 bases at J; junction bases unmatched: 7. This CDR3 has 15 amino acids. Germline V gene lookup returns CDR1 MDHEN and CDR2 SYDVKM. As DNA, the CDR3 is TGTGCCAGCAGTACGACAGGGGTGGGCGGAAACACCATATATTTT. It specifies CASSTTGVGGNTIYF.

At least ten counts were recorded for this clonotype. The V and J genes are TRBV27 and TRBJ2-1; 16 bases match TRBD2. Germline loops: CDR1 MNHEY, CDR2 SMNVEV (reference sequence). V trimming: 2 bases; J trimming: 2 bases; junction bases outside the gene matches: 6. This CDR3 is 19 amino acids long. Here the CDR3 reads CASSLMGLAGGPTYNEQFF. Here the CDR3 DNA reads TGTGCCAGCAGTTTAATGGGACTAGCGGGAGGGCCCACCTACAATGAGCAGTTCTTC.

The sample holds many counts of this clonotype. The chain employs TRBV20-1 and TRBJ2-3; 12 positions agree with TRBD1. The CDR3 length is 14 residues. CDR1 DFQATT and CDR2 SNEGSKA come from the germline V gene (reference sequence). Trimming took 4 bases from V and 3 from J; bases not matched to a gene: 2. The CDR3: CSAKGQGATDTQYF. The DNA of the CDR3 is TGCAGTGCTAAGGGACAGGGGGCAACAGATACGCAGTATTTT.

This clonotype was seen ten or more times. V and J are TRBV7-9 and TRBJ2-5; D uncertain. The CDR3 runs to 16 residues. Deletions cut 1 base from V and 0 bases from J, with 12 bases between. The germline V gene encodes CDR1 SEHNR and CDR2 FQNEAQ (reference sequence). CDR3 bases: TGTGCCAGCAGCTTAGGATTGGCGGCGTACCAAGAGACCCAGTACTTC. Translation: CASSLGLAAYQETQYF. The whole variable domain, filled in from reference TRBV7-9 and TRBJ2-5, reads DTGVSQNPRHKITKRGQNVTFRCDPISEHNRLYWYRQTLGQGPEFLTYFQNEAQLEKSRLLSDRFSAERPKGSFSTLEIQRTEQGDSAMYLCASSLGLAAYQETQYFGPGTRLLVL.

The chain has TRBV2 and TRBJ2-1, with TRBD2 identical over 8 bases. Unmatched junction bases numbered 6, after V lost 8 bases and J lost 6 bases. Germline V lookup: CDR1 SNHLY, CDR2 FYNNEI. This CDR3 has 13 amino acids. CDR3 protein: CASGREVFNEQFF. The CDR3 DNA reads TGTGCCAGCGGGCGGGAGGTTTTCAATGAGCAGTTCTTC.

This clonotype was observed at least ten times. The V call is TRBV7-3, the J call TRBJ1-1; no clear D gene. The germline CDR1 and CDR2 sequences are SGHTA and FQGTGA. The CDR3 length is 14 residues. V was shortened by 5 bases and J by 3 bases, with 13 bases between the two germline ends. The CDR3 bases are TGTGCCAGCAGCACGGGCCCGGAATACACTGAAGCTTTCTTT. Translated: CASSTGPEYTEAFF.

This clonotype appeared a single time. Just one base apart from a much larger clone, this may be a read error. This rearrangement joins TRBV7-6 to TRBJ2-1; D call uncertain. CDR1 is SGHVS, CDR2 FNYEAQ, per germline. Trimming cost V 2 bases and J 6 bases, with 14 bases left between them. This CDR3 spans 15 amino acids. The CDR3 loop reads CASSLNFGPGNEQFF. The CDR3 nucleotides are TGTGCCAGCAGCTTAAATTTCGGGCCCGGCAATGAGCAGTTCTTC.

This clonotype was picked up many times. J is TRBJ1-1 and V is TRBV20-1, with a weak D call TRBD1 (5 bases). Per the germline V gene, CDR1 is DFQATT and CDR2 is SNEGSKA (reference sequence). The CDR3 length is 15 residues. Trimming left V 5 bases short and J 5 bases short, with 21 bases between. As DNA, the CDR3 is TGCAGTGCTGCCCGGACCCCAGGGATGTTTACTGAAGCTTTCTTT. Translating gives CSAARTPGMFTEAFF.

To note about this clonotype: A much larger clone differs by one base, so this may be a read error. This chain connects TRBV9 to TRBJ2-5; D may be TRBD1 (5 bases). Trimming stripped 4 bases from V and 3 bases from J, with 13 bases between. Per germline, CDR1 SGDLS and CDR2 YYNGEE. The CDR3 totals 14 residues. CDR3: CASSPRVVEETQYF. The CDR3 region has the DNA TGTGCCAGCAGCCCCAGGGTAGTAGAAGAGACCCAGTACTTC.

The table lists this clonotype with many counts. The V gene is TRBV20-1, the J gene TRBJ2-3, with 7 bases aligning to TRBD2. The CDR3 totals 14 residues. J lost 3 bases, V lost 5 bases, and 8 bases had no gene match. CDR1 and CDR2 (germline): DFQATT, SNEGSKA (reference sequence). The CDR3 protein is CSAFAGASTDTQYF. The CDR3 DNA reads TGCAGTGCTTTTGCGGGAGCCTCGACAGATACGCAGTATTTT.

This clonotype is categorized as medium-sized (0.01 to 0.1%). The V and J genes are TRBV3-1 and TRBJ2-3; 7 bases are a match to TRBD2. After removal of 0 bases from V and 2 bases from J, the junction contained 8 bases not matched to a gene. CDR1 and CDR2 (germline): LGHDT, YNNKEL (reference sequence). The CDR3 runs 17 residues. DNA for the CDR3: TGTGCCAGCAGCCAAGATGAAGCTAGCGGATACACAGATACGCAGTATTTT. Translation gives CASSQDEASGYTDTQYF.

Ten or more counts support this clonotype. The rearrangement uses TRBV9 and TRBJ1-6, with TRBD1 matching over 7 bases. Germline loops: CDR1 SGDLS, CDR2 YYNGEE. The CDR3 is 17 residues long. V dropped 4 bases and J dropped 9; count of bases not matched to a gene: 16. The chain's CDR3 is CASSTGQAVATSSPLHF. CDR3 bases: TGTGCCAGCAGCACTGGACAGGCCGTTGCCACTTCTTCACCCCTCCACTTT.

This clonotype was counted at least ten times. V gene TRBV20-1 combines with J gene TRBJ2-3, with D perhaps TRBD1 (6 bases). The V end lost 5 bases, the J end lost 1 base, and 10 bases lay between the germline ends. Germline V CDR1 and CDR2: DFQATT, SNEGSKA (reference sequence). This CDR3 region has 13 residues. The CDR3 region has the DNA TGCAGTGCTGGAGCAGGGGGCACAGATACGCAGTATTTT. Its translation: CSAGAGGTDTQYF.

This clonotype was seen at least ten times. The rearrangement joins TRBV6-4 to TRBJ2-1, with 14 bases matching TRBD2. The CDR3 runs 15 residues. V shed 6 bases and J 8 bases; nucleotides not matched to a gene: 6. Germline-derived CDR1 and CDR2 are MRHNA and SNTAGT. The CDR3 region is CASSRLAGGIDEQFF. DNA of the CDR3: TGTGCCAGCAGCCGACTAGCGGGAGGGATTGATGAGCAGTTCTTC.

There are many counts of this clonotype. The chain is built from TRBV7-3 and TRBJ2-3; D is uncertain. In germline, CDR1 is SGHTA, CDR2 FQGTGA. V lost 4 bases and J lost 0, with 8 bases in between. CDR3 length: 14 amino acids. CDR3 in DNA: TGTGCCAGCAGCTCGTACGCTAGCACAGATACGCAGTATTTT. Translated: CASSSYASTDTQYF. Based on the CDR3 plus reference TRBV7-3 and TRBJ2-3, the full variable domain is GAGVSQTPSNKVTEKGKYVELRCDPISGHTALYWYRQSLGQGPEFLIYFQGTGAADDSGLPNDRFFAVRPEGSVSTLKIQRTERGDSAVYLCASSSYASTDTQYFGPGTRLTVL.

This clonotype has a count of ten or more. The chain couples TRBV20-1 to TRBJ2-1; D is unclear. V lost 0 bases to trimming and J lost 0 bases, with 9 bases between them. This CDR3 comprises 15 residues. Germline values: CDR1 DFQATT, CDR2 SNEGSKA (reference sequence). CDR3 in DNA: TGCAGTGCTAGAGAGCTAGGCGGCTCCTACAATGAGCAGTTCTTC. As protein: CSARELGGSYNEQFF.

Regarding this clonotype: A read error may produce the germline difference seen at one junction end. The rearrangement joins TRBV3-1 to TRBJ1-1, with unresolved D. The CDR3 is 14 amino acids. CDR1 and CDR2 from the germline V gene are LGHDT and YNNKEL (reference sequence). The CDR3 is CASIQLWGNTEAFF. CDR3 DNA: TGTGCCAGCATCCAACTCTGGGGGAACACTGAAGCTTTCTTT.

This clonotype was counted ten times or more. A junction boundary mismatches the germline segment, possibly from a read error. This sequence joins TRBV20-1 and TRBJ2-1, with 9 positions matching TRBD1. From germline, CDR1 is DFQATT and CDR2 SNEGSKA (reference sequence). The CDR3 extends over 11 amino acids. CDR3 protein: CSKKGQGGPDF. CDR3 nucleotides: TGCAGTAAGAAGGGACAGGGAGGTCCAGATTTC.

This clonotype turned up a few times. The chain couples TRBV5-4 to TRBJ2-2, with 7 nucleotides matching TRBD2. Per germline, CDR1 SGHNT and CDR2 YYREEE (reference sequence). The CDR3 contains 15 residues. V lost 4 bases and J lost 3; bases outside the gene matches: 6. The CDR3, as DNA: TGTGCCAGCAGCCCCCCAAGCGGGGACACCGGGGAGCTGTTTTTT. Protein product: CASSPPSGDTGELFF.

To note about this clonotype: A read error may be the cause here, since a much bigger clone is one base away. The chain carries TRBV28 and TRBJ2-2, with 7 bases matching TRBD1. The CDR3 has 14 amino acids. Germline V lookup: CDR1 MDHEN, CDR2 SYDVKM. The CDR3 region is CARSLPPGQGELFF. CDR3 DNA sequence: TGTGCCAGAAGTTTACCCCCGGGACAGGGGGAGCTGTTTTTT.

This clonotype occurred many times. This sequence joins TRBV27 and TRBJ2-1; D ambiguous. Trimming left V 5 bases short and J 2 bases short, with 4 bases between. CDR1 and CDR2 (germline): MNHEY, SMNVEV (reference sequence). The CDR3 spans 12 residues. CDR3 bases: TGTGCCAGCAGTGGGGCCTACAATGAGCAGTTCTTC. Protein product: CASSGAYNEQFF.

This clonotype has ten or more counts. DNA of the CDR3: TGCGCCAGCAGCTTGGACAGGGGTACTGAAGCTTTCTTT. This sequence encodes CASSLDRGTEAFF. This rearrangement joins TRBV5-1 to TRBJ1-1; 7 positions match TRBD1. Trimming took 0 bases from V and 5 from J; bases not matched to a gene: 1. Per germline, CDR1 SGHRS and CDR2 YFSETQ. The CDR3 totals 13 residues.

This clonotype was counted at least ten times. The J gene is TRBJ2-7, the V gene TRBV7-2, with 10 positions matching TRBD2. V was clipped by 2 bases and J by 4 bases; unmatched bases: 2. CDR1 and CDR2 (germline): SGHTA, FQGNSA. The CDR3 runs 14 residues. Here the CDR3 DNA reads TGTGCCAGCAGCTTACAGCGGGAGGGGTACGAGCAGTACTTC. Its translation is CASSLQREGYEQYF.

Many counts were recorded for this clonotype. The gene calls are TRBV12-3 or TRBV12-4 and TRBJ1-5; 7 nucleotides line up with TRBD1. The CDR3 has 15 amino acids. V shed 5 bases, J shed 7 bases, and the junction held 11 bases outside the gene matches. Here the CDR3 reads CASSGGQNGGQPQHF. In nucleotides, the CDR3 is TGTGCCAGCAGTGGGGGACAGAATGGAGGACAGCCCCAGCATTTT.